This T cell receptor (beta chain) was captured in a study of T cell repertoires in cytomegalovirus infection. The sample holds a few counts of this clonotype. As yet, its antigen is unknown. General study findings and limits: The study identified carriers of CMV plus the relevant HLA from cumulative public TCR beta family frequency.

TCRdb used MiXCR to reprocess the reads, holding one entry per CDR3 protein. The sample has about 830,000 distinct CDR3 sequences; over 25% are singletons. With V trimmed by 7 bases and J by 0 bases, 8 bases remained unmatched. The CDR3 spans 15 residues. The sample consisted of cultured CD8+ T cells from PBMCs, taken from culture after CMV antigen stimulation. The V and J genes are TRBV12-3 or TRBV12-4 and TRBJ1-1, with 7 bases lining up with TRBD1. The source is a human donor in good health (CMV status not recorded). Some clones in this sample may be carry-over from other donors' samples. CDR3 in amino acids: CASTSSGGLNTEAFF. The CDR3 coding sequence is TGTGCCAGCACCAGCTCAGGGGGGTTGAACACTGAAGCTTTCTTT.